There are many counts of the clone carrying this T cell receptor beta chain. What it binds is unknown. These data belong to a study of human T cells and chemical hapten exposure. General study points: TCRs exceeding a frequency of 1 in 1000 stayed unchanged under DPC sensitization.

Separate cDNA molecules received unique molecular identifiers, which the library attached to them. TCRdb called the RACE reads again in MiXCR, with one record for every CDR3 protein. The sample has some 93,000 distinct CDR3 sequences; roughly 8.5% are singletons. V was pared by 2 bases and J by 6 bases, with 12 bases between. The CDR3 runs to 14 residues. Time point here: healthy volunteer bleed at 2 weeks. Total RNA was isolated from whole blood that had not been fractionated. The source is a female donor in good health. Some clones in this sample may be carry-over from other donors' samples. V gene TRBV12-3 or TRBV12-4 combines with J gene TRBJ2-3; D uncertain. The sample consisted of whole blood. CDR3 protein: CASSLTSVSDTQYF. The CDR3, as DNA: TGTGCCAGCAGTTTAACCTCAGTTTCGGATACGCAGTATTTT.